This T cell receptor (beta chain) comes out of a study of cytomegalovirus exposure and HLA in healthy donors. Study results and limitations: Later analysis demonstrated an association between a missense DCLRE1C variant and TCR beta V- and J-gene trimming. Most TCR sequences were rare, but some public TCRs occurred in many donors.

V shed 0 bases and J shed 3 bases, with 5 bases lying between them. Germline-derived CDR1 and CDR2 are LNHDA and SQIVND (reference sequence). The CDR3 runs to 13 residues. On this clone: The antigen is unknown.

Both 60 Vbeta primers and 13 Jbeta primers went into the PCR. The protocol was immunoSEQ multiplex PCR, while the TCRdb copy is restricted to in-frame clones and leaves out a portion. Its clone listing holds approximately 68,000 clones. This sequence was found in a female donor in good health and CMV-seropositive. The V and J genes are TRBV19 and TRBJ1-1; TRBD1 is a possible D gene (5 bases). Sequencing used PBMCs. The CDR3 loop is CASSIDRDTEAFF. CDR3 sequence (DNA): TGTGCCAGTAGTATAGACAGGGACACTGAAGCTTTCTTT.